Shown below are 14 T cell receptor beta chains from a single sample sequenced in a study of CD8+CD57+ T cells in acquired aplastic anemia. Patients selected for sequencing had displayed CD8+CD57+ cell expansion by flow cytometry. CDR3 and TCR beta VDJ profiling relied on a genomic DNA template. TCRdb independently ran MiXCR on the reads; one entry per CDR3 protein. Here the sample spans around 170,000 distinct CDR3 sequences, 40% to 55% being singletons. The sequenced material came from sorted CD4+, CD8+, or CD8+CD57+ T cells (not recorded which) from PBMCs. Receptors were obtained from a human donor with aplastic anemia.

The chain has TRBV20-1 and TRBJ1-2; D is unresolved. The germline V gene encodes CDR1 DFQATT and CDR2 SNEGSKA (reference sequence). Trimming shortened V by 7 bases and J by 4 bases, and 19 bases separated the two germline ends. This CDR3 has 14 residues. As DNA, the CDR3 is TGCAGTGGTGAGATAGAGGGAAGCGCCTATGGCTACACCTTC. Amino acids: CSGEIEGSAYGYTF.

The chain is built from TRBV10-3 and TRBJ2-2; TRBD2 matches 11 bases. Germline V CDR1 and CDR2: ENHRY, SYGVKD. This CDR3 region has 17 residues. The junction had 8 bases not matched to a gene; V was cut back by 6 bases and J by 2 bases. This chain's CDR3 is CAISSLAGGLNTGELFF. CDR3 in DNA: TGTGCCATCAGCTCTCTAGCGGGGGGCCTAAACACCGGGGAGCTGTTTTTT.

A remark on this clonotype: A much larger clone lies one base from this, so it may be a read error. The chain recombines TRBV5-1 with TRBJ1-1; D is ambiguous. The CDR3 sequence is 15 residues long. The germline gives CDR1 SGHRS, CDR2 YFSETQ. V lost 2 bases, J lost 1 base, and 12 bases lay in between. The CDR3 loop is CASSFVIGRNTEAFF. In DNA, the CDR3 is TGCGCCAGCAGCTTCGTGATTGGACGGAACACTGAAGCTTTCTTT. The whole variable domain, filled in from reference TRBV5-1 and TRBJ1-1, reads KAGVTQTPRYLIKTRGQQVTLSCSPISGHRSVSWYQQTPGQGLQFLFEYFSETQRNKGNFPGRFSGRQFSNSRSEMNVSTLELGDSALYLCASSFVIGRNTEAFFGQGTRLTVV.

The V gene is TRBV10-1, the J gene TRBJ2-7; 9 nucleotides line up with TRBD1. The CDR3 extends over 18 amino acids. The germline CDR1 and CDR2 sequences are WNHNN and SYGVQD (reference sequence). With 0 bases clipped from V and 1 base from J, the junction kept 10 bases outside the gene matches. The CDR3 DNA sequence: TGCGCCAGCAGTGAGTCGAAAAAACAGGGGGCGGAATCCTACGAGCAGTACTTC. Translated: CASSESKKQGAESYEQYF.

Note on this clonotype: A junction end diverges from the germline sequence, so it may reflect a read error. The chain is built from TRBV7-9 and TRBJ1-6, with D uncertain. Germline CDR1 and CDR2: SEHNR and FQNEAQ (reference sequence). This CDR3 is 12 amino acids long. As DNA, the CDR3 is TGTGCCAGCACCCTTCATAATTCACCTCTCCACTTT. Amino acid sequence: CASTLHNSPLHF.

CDR3 bases: TGTGCCAGCAGTGGACAGACCCAGTACTTC. This gives the protein CASSGQTQYF. The chain has TRBV2 and TRBJ2-5; D remains ambiguous. Trimming pared 4 bases from V and 6 bases from J, leaving 3 bases between. CDR1 SNHLY and CDR2 FYNNEI come from the germline V gene. CDR3 length: 10 amino acids.

The chain uses TRBV27 and TRBJ2-7; 7 bases are shared with TRBD1. From germline, CDR1 is MNHEY and CDR2 SMNVEV (reference sequence). J lost 2 bases, V lost 5 bases, and 9 bases had no gene match. The CDR3 extends over 15 amino acids. CDR3 in DNA: TGTGCCAGCAGTACCGACCGGGACAGAGCCTACGAGCAGTACTTC. Its translation: CASSTDRDRAYEQYF.

The genes are TRBV18 and TRBJ1-6; D unclear. This CDR3 is built from 14 residues. Trimming shortened V by 9 bases and J by 1 base, and 10 bases separated the two germline ends. CDR1 and CDR2 (germline): KGHSH, LQKENI. As DNA, the CDR3 is TGTGCCAGTTCCTTGGGATCCTATAATTCACCCCTCCACTTT. Protein: CASSLGSYNSPLHF.

About this clonotype: The conserved closing phenylalanine or tryptophan is absent in this CDR3, likely reflecting a read error. CDR3 loop: CASSALGTEAFL. CDR3 coding DNA: TGTGCCAGCAGTGCCCTGGGGACTGAAGCTTTCCTT. This chain links TRBV2 with TRBJ1-1; no clear D. The germline V and J ends were trimmed by 4 bases and 5 bases, with 8 bases remaining between them. There are 12 residues in the CDR3. CDR1 is SNHLY and CDR2 is FYNNEI in the germline V gene.

This clonotype appeared a few times. The chain couples TRBV18 to TRBJ2-6; D is uncertain. Germline CDR1 KGHSH, CDR2 LQKENI. Trimming stripped 4 bases from V and 0 bases from J, with 7 bases between. This CDR3 comprises 15 residues. The CDR3 is CASSLGTSGANVLTF. CDR3 bases: TGTGCCAGCTCACTGGGTACCTCTGGGGCCAACGTCCTGACTTTC.

This clonotype was counted at least ten times. The chain combines TRBV12-3 or TRBV12-4 with TRBJ2-3; D might be TRBD1 (5 bases). The CDR3 contains 15 residues. V lost 3 bases to trimming and J lost 0 bases, with 10 bases between them. In DNA, the CDR3 is TGTGCCAGCAGTTTTAGAAGGGGTAGCACAGATACGCAGTATTTT. Residues: CASSFRRGSTDTQYF.

V is TRBV20-1 and J is TRBJ1-1; D not certain. The CDR3 extends over 14 amino acids. V was clipped by 0 bases and J by 0 bases, with 8 bases between them. Germline V CDR1 and CDR2: DFQATT, SNEGSKA (reference sequence). The CDR3 DNA sequence: TGCAGTGCTAGAGATCCGGGAATGAACACTGAAGCTTTCTTT. This codes for CSARDPGMNTEAFF.

The V and J genes are TRBV11-2 and TRBJ2-3; 7 bases are a match to TRBD1. Per germline, CDR1 SGHAT and CDR2 FQNNGV. The V gene end was trimmed by 4 bases and the J gene end by 1 base; junction bases not matched to a gene: 11. CDR3 size: 17 residues. The CDR3 nucleotides are TGTGCCAGCAGCTCTTTCTACACAGGGGCCCGCACAGATACGCAGTATTTT. Encoded protein: CASSSFYTGARTDTQYF.

Comment on this clonotype: A read error is likely, as this CDR3 ends without the conserved phenylalanine or tryptophan. The chain couples TRBV19 to TRBJ1-5; unclear D gene. There are 12 residues in the CDR3. V was shortened by 6 bases and J by 6 bases, with 9 bases between the two germline ends. Germline assignment: CDR1 LNHDA and CDR2 SQIVND (reference sequence). The CDR3 nucleotides are TGTGCCAGTAGAGAGGTAGGTCAGCCCCAGCATCTT. Protein sequence: CASREVGQPQHL.